This TCR beta chain stems from a study of blood T cell repertoires in COVID-19. Whole-study context: The cDNA or gDNA used as material had been derived from T cells, B-cell-depleted T cells, or PBMCs.

Per the authors' pipeline: Reference gene primer amplification yielded estimated nucleated cell counts. Sequencing was performed with immunoSEQ multiplex PCR; in TCRdb, only in-frame clones are kept and a portion is missing. From that table come the V and J calls and clone size; the DNA was used to work out D and trimming. The sample has under 300,000 clones, 84% seen once. After removal of 4 bases from V and 10 bases from J, the junction contained 14 bases not matched to a gene. Germline CDR1 is SGHRS and CDR2 is YFSETQ. This CDR3 contains 15 residues. V is TRBV5-1 and J is TRBJ1-1; 9 nucleotides agree with TRBD1. The receptor comes from a woman between 35 and 50 years old who had recovered from COVID-19. The specimen was peripheral blood. The CDR3 nucleotides read TGCGCCAGCAGCCTGAATCTTGGGACAGGGAGAAGAGCTTTCTTT. Translated, it gives CASSLNLGTGRRAFF.